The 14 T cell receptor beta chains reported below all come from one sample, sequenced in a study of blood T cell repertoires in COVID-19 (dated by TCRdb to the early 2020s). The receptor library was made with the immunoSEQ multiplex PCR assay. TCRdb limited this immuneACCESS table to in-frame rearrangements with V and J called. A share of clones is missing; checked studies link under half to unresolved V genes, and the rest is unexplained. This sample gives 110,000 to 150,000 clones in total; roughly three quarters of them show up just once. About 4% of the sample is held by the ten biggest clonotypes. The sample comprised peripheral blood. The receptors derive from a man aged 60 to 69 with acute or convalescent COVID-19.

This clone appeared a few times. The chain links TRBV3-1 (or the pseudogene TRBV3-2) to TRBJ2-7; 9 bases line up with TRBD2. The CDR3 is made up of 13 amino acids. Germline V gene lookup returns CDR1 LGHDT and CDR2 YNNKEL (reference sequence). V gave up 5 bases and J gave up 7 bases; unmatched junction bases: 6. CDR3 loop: CASSFSGSGEQYF. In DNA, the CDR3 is TGTGCCAGCAGCTTTAGCGGGAGTGGTGAGCAGTACTTC.

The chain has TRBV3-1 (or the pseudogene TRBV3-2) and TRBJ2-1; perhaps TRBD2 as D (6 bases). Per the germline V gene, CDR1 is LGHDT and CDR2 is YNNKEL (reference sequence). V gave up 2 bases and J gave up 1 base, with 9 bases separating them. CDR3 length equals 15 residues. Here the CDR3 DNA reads TGTGCCAGCAGCCAATGGCTAGCGTCCTACAATGAGCAGTTCTTC. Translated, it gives CASSQWLASYNEQFF.

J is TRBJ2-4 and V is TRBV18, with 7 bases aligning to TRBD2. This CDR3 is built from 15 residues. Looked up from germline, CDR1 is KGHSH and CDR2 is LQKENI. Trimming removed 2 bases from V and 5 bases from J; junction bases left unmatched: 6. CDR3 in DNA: TGTGCCAGCTCACCAGGGAGGGTCCCCCAAAACATTCAGTACTTC. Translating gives CASSPGRVPQNIQYF.

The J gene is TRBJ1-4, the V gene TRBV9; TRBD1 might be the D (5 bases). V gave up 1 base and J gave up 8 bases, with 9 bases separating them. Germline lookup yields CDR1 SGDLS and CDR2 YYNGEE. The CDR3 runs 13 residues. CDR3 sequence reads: CASSVRGGEKLFF. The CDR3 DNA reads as TGTGCCAGCAGCGTAAGGGGAGGGGAAAAACTGTTTTTT.

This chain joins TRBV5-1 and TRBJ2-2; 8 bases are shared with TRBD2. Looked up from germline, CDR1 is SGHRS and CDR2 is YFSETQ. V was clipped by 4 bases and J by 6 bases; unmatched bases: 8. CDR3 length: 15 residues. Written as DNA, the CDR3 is TGCGCCAGCAGCGGCGGTAGCGGGACTGCCGGGGAGCTGTTTTTT. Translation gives CASSGGSGTAGELFF.

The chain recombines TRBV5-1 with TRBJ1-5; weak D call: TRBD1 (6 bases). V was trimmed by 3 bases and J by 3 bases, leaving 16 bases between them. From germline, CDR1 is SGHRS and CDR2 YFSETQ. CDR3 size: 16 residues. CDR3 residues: CASSSGDGINNQPQHF. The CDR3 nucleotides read TGCGCCAGCAGCTCAGGGGACGGAATAAACAATCAGCCCCAGCATTTT. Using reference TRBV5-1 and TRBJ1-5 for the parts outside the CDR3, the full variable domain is KAGVTQTPRYLIKTRGQQVTLSCSPISGHRSVSWYQQTPGQGLQFLFEYFSETQRNKGNFPGRFSGRQFSNSRSEMNVSTLELGDSALYLCASSSGDGINNQPQHFGDGTRLSIL.

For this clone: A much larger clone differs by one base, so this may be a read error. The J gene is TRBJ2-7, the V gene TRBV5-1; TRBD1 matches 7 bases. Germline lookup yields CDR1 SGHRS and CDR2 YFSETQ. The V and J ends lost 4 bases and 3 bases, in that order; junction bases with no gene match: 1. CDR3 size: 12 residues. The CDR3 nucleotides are TGCGCCAGCAGCAGGGACAGCTACGAGCAGTACTTC. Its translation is CASSRDSYEQYF.

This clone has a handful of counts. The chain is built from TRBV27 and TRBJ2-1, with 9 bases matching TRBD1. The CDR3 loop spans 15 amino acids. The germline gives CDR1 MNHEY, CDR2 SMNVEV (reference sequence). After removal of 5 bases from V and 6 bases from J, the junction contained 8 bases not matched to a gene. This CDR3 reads CASSQDRGVVNEQFF. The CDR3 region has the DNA TGTGCCAGCAGTCAAGACAGGGGGGTGGTCAATGAGCAGTTCTTC.

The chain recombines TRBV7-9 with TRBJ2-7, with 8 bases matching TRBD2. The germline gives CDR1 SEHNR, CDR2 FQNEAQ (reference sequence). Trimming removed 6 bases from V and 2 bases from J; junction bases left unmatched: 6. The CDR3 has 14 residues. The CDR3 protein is CASRETSGTYEQYF. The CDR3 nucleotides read TGTGCCAGCAGAGAAACTAGCGGCACCTACGAGCAGTACTTC.

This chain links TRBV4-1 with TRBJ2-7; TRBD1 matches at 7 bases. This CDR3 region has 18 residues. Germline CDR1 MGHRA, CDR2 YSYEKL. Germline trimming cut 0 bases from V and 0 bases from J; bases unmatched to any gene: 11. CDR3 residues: CASSQDPGTVISSYEQYF. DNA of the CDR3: TGCGCCAGCAGCCAAGATCCCGGGACAGTGATAAGCTCCTACGAGCAGTACTTC.

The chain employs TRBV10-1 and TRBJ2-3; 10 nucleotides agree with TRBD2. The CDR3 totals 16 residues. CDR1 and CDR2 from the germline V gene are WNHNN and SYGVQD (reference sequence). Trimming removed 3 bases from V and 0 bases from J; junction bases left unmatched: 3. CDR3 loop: CASSDQLAGSTDTQYF. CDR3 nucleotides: TGCGCCAGCAGTGACCAACTAGCGGGGAGCACAGATACGCAGTATTTT.

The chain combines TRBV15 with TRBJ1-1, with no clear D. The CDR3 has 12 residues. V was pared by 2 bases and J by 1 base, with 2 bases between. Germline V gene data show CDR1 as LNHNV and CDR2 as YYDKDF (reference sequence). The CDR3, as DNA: TGTGCCACCAGCAGACAGAACACTGAAGCTTTCTTT. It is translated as CATSRQNTEAFF.

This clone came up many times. DNA for the CDR3: TGTGCCAGTAGTACCTATAGGACAGGGGGCGAATATCGGCAGCCCCAGCATTTT. This translates into CASSTYRTGGEYRQPQHF. The chain employs TRBV19 and TRBJ1-5, with 11 bases that match TRBD1. Germline V gene data show CDR1 as LNHDA and CDR2 as SQIVND (reference sequence). Germline trimming cut 4 bases from V and 7 bases from J; bases unmatched to any gene: 15. This CDR3 has 18 residues.

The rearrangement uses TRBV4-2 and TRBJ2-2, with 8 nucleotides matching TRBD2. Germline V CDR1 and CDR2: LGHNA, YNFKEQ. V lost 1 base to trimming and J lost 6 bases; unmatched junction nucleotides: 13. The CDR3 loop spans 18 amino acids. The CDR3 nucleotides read TGTGCCAGCAGCCAAGGGGTGGTAGCGGGACGGGTAGCCGGGGAGCTGTTTTTT. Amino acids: CASSQGVVAGRVAGELFF.